In this sample, the clone carrying this T cell receptor beta chain turned up a few times. Its specificity is not known. The CDR3 is 18 residues long. Trimming shortened V by 6 bases and J by 0 bases, and 21 bases separated the two germline ends. Looked up from germline, CDR1 is MNHEY and CDR2 is SVGEGT. This sample is part of a study of T cell responses to AZD1222 COVID-19 vaccine. General study results and limits: Scientists sampled the repertoires only once the peak T cell response had passed.

Clones were read by immunoSEQ multiplex PCR, and TCRdb kept only the in-frame ones, dropping some. This table has over 95,000 clones, approximately 88% appearing once. The source material was peripheral blood, sampled 28 days after the second AZD1222 dose. This clonotype originated in an adult who received the AZD1222 COVID-19 vaccine. J is TRBJ2-1 and V is TRBV6-2 or TRBV6-3, with TRBD2 as a possible D gene (6 bases). CDR3 loop: CASSPGGRQLSSYNEQFF. The CDR3 DNA reads TGTGCCAGCAGCCCTGGGGGGAGACAGTTAAGCTCCTACAATGAGCAGTTCTTC.